This TCR beta chain was obtained from a study of spatial heterogeneity in lung cancer. Time point of the sample: sample taken at primary tumor resection. Whole RNA obtained from tumor, nontumor lung or frozen PBMC underwent sequencing without sorting. The germline CDR1 and CDR2 sequences are MNHEY and SVGEGT. Trimming took 8 bases from V and 6 from J, leaving 13 bases between them. This CDR3 has 12 amino acids. TCRdb itself ran the 5' RACE reads through MiXCR, one entry per CDR3 protein. The top ten hold about 43% of the sample, which has 50,000 or so distinct CDR3 sequences, 12% seen once. The input for sequencing was PBMCs, taken at surgery. This clonotype was obtained from a female donor with early-stage non-small cell lung cancer. The chain joins TRBV6-2 or TRBV6-3 to TRBJ1-2; D uncertain. The CDR3 loop is CASSDPGDGYTF. The CDR3 nucleotides read TGTGCCAGCTCCGACCCAGGAGATGGCTACACCTTC.